This T cell receptor (beta chain) derives from a study of cytomegalovirus exposure and HLA in healthy donors. Healthy bone marrow donors made up the donor group. Primers: 60 Vbeta forward and 13 Jbeta reverse. Assay used: immunoSEQ multiplex PCR; TCRdb lists only in-frame clones, some missing. The sample records 200,000 to 250,000 clones, less than 85% being singletons. Notes on the study in general: One cluster of highly shared sequence variants probably arose as a sequencing artifact. The classifier reportedly diagnosed cytomegalovirus status with high sensitivity and specificity. Presence/absence comparisons presumed near-even sequencing depth among donors.

Trimming removed 0 bases from V and 3 bases from J; junction bases left unmatched: 5. Germline V CDR1 and CDR2: SGHRS, YFSETQ. The CDR3 sequence is 15 residues long. This clone was detected once. The antigen is unknown. The clonotype comes from a man in his late teens or twenties in good health and CMV-seronegative. Sequencing used PBMCs. The chain uses TRBV5-1 and TRBJ1-1, with 7 bases aligning to TRBD1. The CDR3 loop reads CASSLARGLDTEAFF. DNA for the CDR3: TGCGCCAGCAGCTTGGCGAGGGGGCTCGACACTGAAGCTTTCTTT.